This TCR beta chain came from a study of T cell responses to AZD1222 COVID-19 vaccine. Method: immunoSEQ multiplex PCR; TCRdb's copy keeps in-frame clones and lacks some. The data contain about 220,000 clones, about 93% of them seen just once; the ten biggest clones take up roughly 1%. This CDR3 contains 17 residues. Trimming shortened V by 3 bases and J by 2 bases, and 17 bases separated the two germline ends. The germline CDR1 and CDR2 sequences are LGHDT and YNNKEL (reference sequence). The receptor was isolated from an adult in good health. The chain links TRBV3-1 (or the pseudogene TRBV3-2) to TRBJ1-3; D remains ambiguous. Sequenced here: peripheral blood, sampled on day 0 of MenACWY control vaccination. The CDR3 bases are TGTGCCAGCAGCCACTGGGCTGGGTCAGGAACTGGAAACACCATATATTTT. Its protein product is CASSHWAGSGTGNTIYF.